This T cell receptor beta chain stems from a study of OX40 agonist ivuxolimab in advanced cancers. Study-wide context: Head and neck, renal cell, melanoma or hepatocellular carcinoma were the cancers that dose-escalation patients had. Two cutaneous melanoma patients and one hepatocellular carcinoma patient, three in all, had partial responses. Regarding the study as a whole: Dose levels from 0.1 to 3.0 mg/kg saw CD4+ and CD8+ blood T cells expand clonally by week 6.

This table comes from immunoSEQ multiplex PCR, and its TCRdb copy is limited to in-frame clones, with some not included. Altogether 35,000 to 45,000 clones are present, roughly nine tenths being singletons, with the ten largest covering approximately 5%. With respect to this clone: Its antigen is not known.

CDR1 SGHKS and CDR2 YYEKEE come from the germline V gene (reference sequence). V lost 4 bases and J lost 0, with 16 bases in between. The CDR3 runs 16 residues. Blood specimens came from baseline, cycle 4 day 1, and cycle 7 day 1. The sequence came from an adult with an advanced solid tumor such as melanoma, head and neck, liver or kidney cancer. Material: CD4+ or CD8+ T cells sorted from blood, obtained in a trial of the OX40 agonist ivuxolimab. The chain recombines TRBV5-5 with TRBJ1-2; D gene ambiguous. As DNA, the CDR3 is TGTGCCAGCAGCCCCACCATGGCCCTTACTAACTATGGCTACACCTTC. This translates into CASSPTMALTNYGYTF.